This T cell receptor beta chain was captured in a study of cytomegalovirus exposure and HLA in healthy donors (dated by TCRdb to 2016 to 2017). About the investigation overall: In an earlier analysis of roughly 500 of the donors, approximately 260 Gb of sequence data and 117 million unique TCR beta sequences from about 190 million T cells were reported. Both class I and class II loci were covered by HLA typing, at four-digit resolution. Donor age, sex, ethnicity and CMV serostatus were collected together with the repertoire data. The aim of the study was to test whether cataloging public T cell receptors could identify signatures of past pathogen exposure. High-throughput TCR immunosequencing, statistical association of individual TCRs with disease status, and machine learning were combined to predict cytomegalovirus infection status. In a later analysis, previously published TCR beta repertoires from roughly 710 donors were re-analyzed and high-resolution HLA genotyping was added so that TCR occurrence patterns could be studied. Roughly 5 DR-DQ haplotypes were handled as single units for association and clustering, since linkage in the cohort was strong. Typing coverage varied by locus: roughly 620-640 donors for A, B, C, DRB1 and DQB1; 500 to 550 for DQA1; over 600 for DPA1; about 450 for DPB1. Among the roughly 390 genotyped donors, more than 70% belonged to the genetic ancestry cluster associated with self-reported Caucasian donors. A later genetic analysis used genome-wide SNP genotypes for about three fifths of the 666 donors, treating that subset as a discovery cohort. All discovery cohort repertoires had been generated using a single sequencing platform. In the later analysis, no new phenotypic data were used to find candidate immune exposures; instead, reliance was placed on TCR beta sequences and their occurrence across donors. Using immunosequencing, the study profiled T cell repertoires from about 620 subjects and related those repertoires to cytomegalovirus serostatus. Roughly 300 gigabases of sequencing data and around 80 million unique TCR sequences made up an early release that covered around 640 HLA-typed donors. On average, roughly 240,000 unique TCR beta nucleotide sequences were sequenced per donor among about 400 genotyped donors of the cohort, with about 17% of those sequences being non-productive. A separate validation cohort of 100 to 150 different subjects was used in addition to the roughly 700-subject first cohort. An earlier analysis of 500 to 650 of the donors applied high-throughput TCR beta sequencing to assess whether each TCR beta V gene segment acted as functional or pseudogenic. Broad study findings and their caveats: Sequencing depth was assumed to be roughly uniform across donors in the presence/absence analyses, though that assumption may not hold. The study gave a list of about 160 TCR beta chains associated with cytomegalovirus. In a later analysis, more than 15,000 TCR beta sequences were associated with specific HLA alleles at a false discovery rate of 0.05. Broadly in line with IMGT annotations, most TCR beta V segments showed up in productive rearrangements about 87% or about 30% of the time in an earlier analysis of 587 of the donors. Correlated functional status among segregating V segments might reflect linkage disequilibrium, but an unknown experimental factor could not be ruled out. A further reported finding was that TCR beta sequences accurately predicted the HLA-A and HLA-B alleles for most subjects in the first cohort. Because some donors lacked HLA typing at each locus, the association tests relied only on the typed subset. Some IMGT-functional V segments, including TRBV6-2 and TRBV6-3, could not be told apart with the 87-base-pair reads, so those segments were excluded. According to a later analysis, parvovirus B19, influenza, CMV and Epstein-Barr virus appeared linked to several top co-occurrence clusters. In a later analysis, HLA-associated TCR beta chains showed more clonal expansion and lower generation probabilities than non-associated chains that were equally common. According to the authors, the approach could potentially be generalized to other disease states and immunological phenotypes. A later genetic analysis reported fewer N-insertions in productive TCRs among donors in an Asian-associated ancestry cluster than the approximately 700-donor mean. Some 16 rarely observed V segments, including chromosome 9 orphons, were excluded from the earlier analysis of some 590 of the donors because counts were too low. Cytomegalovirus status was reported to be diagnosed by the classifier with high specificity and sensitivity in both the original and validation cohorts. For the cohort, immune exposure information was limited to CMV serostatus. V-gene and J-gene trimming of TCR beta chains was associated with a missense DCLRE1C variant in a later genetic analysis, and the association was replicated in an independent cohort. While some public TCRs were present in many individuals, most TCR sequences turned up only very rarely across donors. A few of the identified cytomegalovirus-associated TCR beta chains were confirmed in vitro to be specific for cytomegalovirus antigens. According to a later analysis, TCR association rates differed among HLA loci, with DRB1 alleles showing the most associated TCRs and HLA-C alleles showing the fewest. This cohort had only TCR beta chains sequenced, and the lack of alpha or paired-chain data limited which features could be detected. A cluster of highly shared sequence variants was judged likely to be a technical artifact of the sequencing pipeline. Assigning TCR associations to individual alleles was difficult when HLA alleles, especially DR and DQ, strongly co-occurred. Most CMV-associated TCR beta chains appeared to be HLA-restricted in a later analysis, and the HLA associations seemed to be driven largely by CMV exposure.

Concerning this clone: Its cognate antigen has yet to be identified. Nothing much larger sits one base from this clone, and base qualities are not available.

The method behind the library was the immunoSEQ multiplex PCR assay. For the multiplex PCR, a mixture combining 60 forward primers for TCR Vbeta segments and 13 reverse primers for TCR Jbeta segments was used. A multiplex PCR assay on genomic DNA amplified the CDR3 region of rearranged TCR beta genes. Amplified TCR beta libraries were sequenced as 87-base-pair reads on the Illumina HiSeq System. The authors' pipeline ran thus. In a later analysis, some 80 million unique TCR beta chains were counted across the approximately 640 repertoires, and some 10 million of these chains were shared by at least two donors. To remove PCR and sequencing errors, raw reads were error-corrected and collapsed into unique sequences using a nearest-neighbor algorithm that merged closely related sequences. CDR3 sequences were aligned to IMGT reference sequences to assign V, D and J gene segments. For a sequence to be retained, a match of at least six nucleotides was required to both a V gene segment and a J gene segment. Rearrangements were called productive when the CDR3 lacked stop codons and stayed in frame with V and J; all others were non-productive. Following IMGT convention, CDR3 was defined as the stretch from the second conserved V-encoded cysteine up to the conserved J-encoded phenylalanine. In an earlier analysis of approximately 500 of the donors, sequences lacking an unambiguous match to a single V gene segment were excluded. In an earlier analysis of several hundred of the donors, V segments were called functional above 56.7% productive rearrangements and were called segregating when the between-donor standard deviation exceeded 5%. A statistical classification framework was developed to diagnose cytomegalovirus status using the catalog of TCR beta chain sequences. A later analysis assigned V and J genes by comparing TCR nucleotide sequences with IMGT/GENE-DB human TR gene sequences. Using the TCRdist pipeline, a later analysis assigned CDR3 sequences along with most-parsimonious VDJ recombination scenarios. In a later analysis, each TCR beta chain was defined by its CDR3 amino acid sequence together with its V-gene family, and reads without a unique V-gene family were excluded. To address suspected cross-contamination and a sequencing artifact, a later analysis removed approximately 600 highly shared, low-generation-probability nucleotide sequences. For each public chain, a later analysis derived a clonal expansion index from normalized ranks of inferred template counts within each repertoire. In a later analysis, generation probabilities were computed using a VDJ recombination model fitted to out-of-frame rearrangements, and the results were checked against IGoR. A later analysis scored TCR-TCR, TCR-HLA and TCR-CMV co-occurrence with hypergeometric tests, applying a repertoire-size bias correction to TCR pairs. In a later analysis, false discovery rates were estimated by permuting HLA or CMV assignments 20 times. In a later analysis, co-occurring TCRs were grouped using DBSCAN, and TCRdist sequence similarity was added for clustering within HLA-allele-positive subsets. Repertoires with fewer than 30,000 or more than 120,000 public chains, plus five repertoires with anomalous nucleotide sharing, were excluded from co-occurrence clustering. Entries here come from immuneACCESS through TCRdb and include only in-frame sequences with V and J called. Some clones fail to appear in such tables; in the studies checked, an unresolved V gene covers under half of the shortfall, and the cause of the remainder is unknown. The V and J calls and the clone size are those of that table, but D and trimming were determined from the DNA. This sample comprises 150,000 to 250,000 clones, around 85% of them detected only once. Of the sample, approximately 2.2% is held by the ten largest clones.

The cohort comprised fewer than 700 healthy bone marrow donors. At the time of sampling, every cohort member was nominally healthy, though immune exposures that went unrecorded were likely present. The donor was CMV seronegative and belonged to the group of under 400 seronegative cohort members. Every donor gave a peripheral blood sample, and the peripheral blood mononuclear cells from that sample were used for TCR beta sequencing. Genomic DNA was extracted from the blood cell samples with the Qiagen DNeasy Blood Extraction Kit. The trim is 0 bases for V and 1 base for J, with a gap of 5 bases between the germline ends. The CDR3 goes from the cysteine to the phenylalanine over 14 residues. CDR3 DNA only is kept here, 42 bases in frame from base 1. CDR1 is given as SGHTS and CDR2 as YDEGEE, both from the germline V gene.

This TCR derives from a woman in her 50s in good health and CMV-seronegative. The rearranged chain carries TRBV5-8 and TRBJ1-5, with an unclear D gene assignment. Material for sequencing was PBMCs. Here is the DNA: TGTGCCAGCAGCTTGGCCAGGAGCAATCAGCCCCAGCATTTT. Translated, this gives CASSLARSNQPQHF. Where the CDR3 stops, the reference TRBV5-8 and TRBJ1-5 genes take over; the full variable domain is EAGVTQSPTHLIKTRGQQATLRCSPISGHTSVYWYQQALGLGLQFLLWYDEGEERNRGNFPPRFSGRQFPNYSSELNVNALELEDSALYLCASSLARSNQPQHFGDGTRLSIL.